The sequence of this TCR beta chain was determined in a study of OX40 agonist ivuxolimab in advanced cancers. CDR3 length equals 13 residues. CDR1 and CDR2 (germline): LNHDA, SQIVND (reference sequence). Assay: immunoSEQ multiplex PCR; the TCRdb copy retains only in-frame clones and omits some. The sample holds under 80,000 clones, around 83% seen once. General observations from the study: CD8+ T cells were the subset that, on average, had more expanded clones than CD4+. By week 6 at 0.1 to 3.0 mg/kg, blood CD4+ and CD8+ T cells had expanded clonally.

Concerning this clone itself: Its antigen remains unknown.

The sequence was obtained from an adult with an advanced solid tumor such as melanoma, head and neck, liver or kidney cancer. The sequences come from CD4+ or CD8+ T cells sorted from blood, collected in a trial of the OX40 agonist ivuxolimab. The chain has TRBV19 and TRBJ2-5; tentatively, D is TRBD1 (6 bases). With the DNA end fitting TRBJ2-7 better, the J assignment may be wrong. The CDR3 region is CASSTRGPYEQYF. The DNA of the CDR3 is TGTGCCAGTAGTACCAGGGGCCCCTACGAGCAGTACTTC.